A single sample is the source of the 10 T cell receptor beta chains below, sequenced in a study of blood T cells in healthy people across ages. Using a J-beta primer mix together with a sample-barcoded 5' primer, a second PCR was run for roughly 7 to 11 cycles. A single record per CDR3 protein comes from TCRdb applying MiXCR to the 5' RACE reads. The table records hundreds of thousands of distinct CDR3 sequences, approximately 39% of them present only once. The source material was blood. The receptors shown here come from a woman aged 55-75 years in good health.

The CDR3: CASSLGQQPKTQYF. For the CDR3, the DNA is TGTGCCAGCAGCTTAGGACAACAGCCCAAGACCCAGTACTTC. This chain joins TRBV7-9 and TRBJ2-5, with D uncertain. Germline CDR1 is SEHNR and CDR2 is FQNEAQ (reference sequence). Trimming shortened V by 1 base and J by 6 bases, and 12 bases separated the two germline ends. This CDR3 comprises 14 residues. Using reference TRBV7-9 and TRBJ2-5 for the parts outside the CDR3, the full variable domain is DTGVSQNPRHKITKRGQNVTFRCDPISEHNRLYWYRQTLGQGPEFLTYFQNEAQLEKSRLLSDRFSAERPKGSFSTLEIQRTEQGDSAMYLCASSLGQQPKTQYFGPGTRLLVL.

The J gene is TRBJ1-1, the V gene TRBV18; 8 positions agree with TRBD1. This CDR3 comprises 14 residues. After removal of 4 bases from V and 7 bases from J, the junction contained 8 bases not matched to a gene. Germline V gene lookup returns CDR1 KGHSH and CDR2 LQKENI. CDR3 amino acids: CASSRGQGAFEAFF. CDR3 DNA sequence: TGTGCCAGCTCACGCGGACAGGGTGCTTTTGAAGCTTTCTTT.

This clonotype showed up just a few times. The rearrangement links TRBV7-3 to TRBJ2-5; 13 bases are a match to TRBD2. This CDR3 has 13 residues. With 3 bases clipped from V and 9 bases from J, the junction kept 1 base outside the gene matches. Germline assignment: CDR1 SGHTA and CDR2 FQGTGA. In nucleotides, the CDR3 is TGTGCCAGCAGCTTCGGGACTAGCGGGGCCCAGTACTTC. It yields the protein CASSFGTSGAQYF.

Notes on this clonotype: A clone one base away is much larger, so this may be a read error. Here the CDR3 DNA reads TGCGTCAGCAGCCAAGAAGTCCTGGCGGGGGGACAACAAGAGACCCAGTACTTC. This sequence encodes CVSSQEVLAGGQQETQYF. The chain couples TRBV4-1 to TRBJ2-5; 8 positions agree with TRBD2. This CDR3 is 18 amino acids long. Germline CDR1 is MGHRA and CDR2 is YSYEKL.

CDR3 in amino acids: CASSLTPAGDSSNLYQPQHF. In nucleotides, the CDR3 is TGTGCCAGCAGTCTCACCCCGGCAGGCGACTCGTCCAACCTGTATCAGCCCCAGCATTTT. This chain uses TRBV6-2 or TRBV6-3 with TRBJ1-5, with D unclear. The CDR3 runs 20 residues. CDR1 MNHEY and CDR2 SVGEGT come from the germline V gene. Trimming shortened V by 5 bases and J by 5 bases, and 31 bases separated the two germline ends.

The chain links TRBV20-1 to TRBJ1-2, with 8 nucleotides matching TRBD1. V gave up 4 bases and J gave up 4 bases; unmatched junction bases: 5. The CDR3 spans 13 residues. The germline V gene encodes CDR1 DFQATT and CDR2 SNEGSKA (reference sequence). CDR3 bases: TGCAGTGCTACGGACAGGGAATCCTATGGCTACACCTTC. This codes for CSATDRESYGYTF.

V gene TRBV7-2 combines with J gene TRBJ1-6, with D possibly matching TRBD1 (5 bases). The CDR3 is 13 residues long. Germline V lookup: CDR1 SGHTA, CDR2 FQGNSA. Trimming took off 3 bases at V and 9 bases at J, with 9 bases between the two ends. Here the CDR3 reads CASSFSGGSPLHF. The CDR3, as DNA: TGTGCCAGCAGCTTCAGTGGGGGTTCACCCCTCCACTTT. The complete variable domain, with remaining parts taken from reference TRBV7-2 and TRBJ1-6, reads GAGVSQSPSNKVTEKGKDVELRCDPISGHTALYWYRQSLGQGLEFLIYFQGNSAPDKSGLPSDRFSAERTGGSVSTLTIQRTQQEDSAVYLCASSFSGGSPLHFGNGTRLTVT.

About this clonotype itself: This may stem from a read error, because a much larger clone lies one nucleotide away. The CDR3, as DNA: TGTGCCAGCAGTTTAACCCCAGCGGGAGGACCCAACAATGAGCAGTACTTC. It is translated as CASSLTPAGGPNNEQYF. The rearrangement uses TRBV12-3 or TRBV12-4 and TRBJ2-5, with TRBD2 matching 9 bases. CDR3 length equals 17 residues. V lost 2 bases, J lost 11 bases, and 18 bases stayed unmatched.

This clonotype was detected many times. The J gene is TRBJ2-6, the V gene TRBV10-3, with D tentatively TRBD1 (5 bases). Trimming cost V 11 bases and J 3 bases, with 17 bases left between them. CDR1 is ENHRY and CDR2 is SYGVKD in the germline V gene. The CDR3 runs 15 residues. This CDR3 reads CASGKGLDGANVLTF. The CDR3 DNA is TGTGCCTCCGGTAAGGGGCTGGATGGGGCCAACGTCCTGACTTTC.

This clonotype was observed a handful of times. The chain recombines TRBV7-9 with TRBJ2-7; D is unclear. Germline V gene sequence: CDR1 SEHNR, CDR2 FQNEAQ (reference sequence). The length of the CDR3 is 14 residues. Trimming stripped 7 bases from V and 0 bases from J, with 13 bases between. DNA for the CDR3: TGTGCCAGCACCAACCAAGGTGGCTCCTACGAGCAGTACTTC. It specifies CASTNQGGSYEQYF.